This entry concerns a single T cell receptor beta chain. Its specificity is unknown. The record originates from a study of CD8+CD57+ T cells in acquired aplastic anemia. Looking at the study overall: The study obtained an average of about 3.2 ug of DNA from sorted CD4+ and CD8+ cells.

Profiling of TCR beta VDJ combinations and CDR3 sequences used genomic DNA as template. TCRdb itself ran the reads through MiXCR, one entry per CDR3 protein. The sample has roughly 170,000 distinct CDR3 sequences, 50% to 75% seen once. Trimming removed 5 bases at V and 0 bases at J, with 18 bases between. This CDR3 is built from 17 residues. CDR1 and CDR2 (germline): MDHEN, SYDVKM. Overall study findings and caveats: Patient and control CD8+ Simpson's diversity was not significantly different. The number of CD8+ CDR3 sequences shared by patients and controls was fewer than 35.

The source of this sequence is a human donor in good health. Source material: sorted CD4+, CD8+, or CD8+CD57+ T cells (not recorded which) from PBMCs. The chain is built from TRBV28 and TRBJ2-3; D gene unclear. Written as DNA, the CDR3 is TGTGCCAGCAGTCCTCTGGCCCTAACGACTAGCACAGATACGCAGTATTTT. It yields the protein CASSPLALTTSTDTQYF.